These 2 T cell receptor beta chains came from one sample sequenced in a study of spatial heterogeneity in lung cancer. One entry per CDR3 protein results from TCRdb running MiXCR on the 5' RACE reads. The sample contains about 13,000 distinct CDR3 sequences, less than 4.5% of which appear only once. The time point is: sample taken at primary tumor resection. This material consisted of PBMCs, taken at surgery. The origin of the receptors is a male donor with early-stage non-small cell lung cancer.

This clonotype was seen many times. The CDR3 here is CASSPSSEVQYF. CDR3 sequence (DNA): TGTGCCAGCAGCCCCAGTTCGGAAGTACAGTACTTC. V gene TRBV7-9 combines with J gene TRBJ2-7; D gene ambiguous. This CDR3 is 12 amino acids long. Germline V lookup: CDR1 SEHNR, CDR2 FQNEAQ (reference sequence). V lost 5 bases, J lost 10 bases, and 15 bases lay in between.

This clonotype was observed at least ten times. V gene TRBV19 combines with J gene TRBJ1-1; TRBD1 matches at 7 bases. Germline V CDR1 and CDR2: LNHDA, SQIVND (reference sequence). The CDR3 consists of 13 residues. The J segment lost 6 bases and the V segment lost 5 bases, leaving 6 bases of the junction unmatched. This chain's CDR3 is CASSFTGEAEAFF. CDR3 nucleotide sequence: TGTGCCAGTAGTTTCACAGGGGAGGCTGAAGCTTTCTTT.